The rows below give T cell receptor beta chains drawn from one sample of a study of cytomegalovirus exposure and HLA in healthy donors. Assay used: immunoSEQ multiplex PCR; TCRdb lists only in-frame clones, some missing. Seen here are hundreds of thousands of clones, roughly 89% observed once, and the top ten hold less than 1.2%. The material sequenced was PBMCs. These receptors were obtained from a woman aged 18-29 years in good health and CMV-seronegative. The CDR3 runs from the conserved cysteine through the conserved F or W. Fields, in order: D gene, clone size, J gene, V gene, CDR3 protein, CDR3 DNA. D genes are given only for firm matches. Only part of the rows carry a size: once, few, many, or a class if the clone is expanded.

>TRBD2|.|TRBJ2-7|TRBV19
CASSETSGPYEQYF
TGTGCCAGTAGCGAGACTAGCGGGCCCTACGAGCAGTACTTC
>TRBD2|.|TRBJ2-7|TRBV4-2
CASSPLLAGGPSLTYEQYF
TGTGCCAGCAGCCCACTACTAGCGGGAGGGCCTTCGCTGACCTACGAGCAGTACTTC
>TRBD2|.|TRBJ2-7|TRBV29-1
CSVETGGVNEQYF
TGCAGCGTTGAAACCGGGGGGGTCAACGAGCAGTACTTC
>.|.|TRBJ2-7|TRBV19
CASSIGGGEQYF
TGTGCCAGTAGTATTGGGGGAGGCGAGCAGTACTTC
>.|.|TRBJ2-5|TRBV18
CASSPQSTQETQYF
TGTGCCAGCTCACCACAAAGCACCCAAGAGACCCAGTACTTC
>.|once|TRBJ2-1|TRBV5-1
CASSFGGRVYNEQFF
TGCGCCAGCAGCTTCGGGGGTAGGGTCTACAATGAGCAGTTCTTC
>.|.|TRBJ2-1|TRBV21-1
CASSTQQGYNEQFF
TGTGCCAGCAGCACGCAGCAGGGTTACAATGAGCAGTTCTTC
>.|.|TRBJ1-5|TRBV7-2
CASSSARGYSNQPQHF
TGTGCCAGCAGCTCAGCACGGGGTTATAGCAATCAGCCCCAGCATTTT
>.|.|TRBJ2-2|TRBV5-1
CASSLLAGPTTGELFF
TGCGCCAGCAGCTTGCTGGCGGGGCCAACCACCGGGGAGCTGTTTTTT
>TRBD1|.|TRBJ1-4|TRBV4-2
CASSQSGTDYEKLFF
TGTGCCAGCAGCCAATCCGGGACAGATTATGAAAAACTGTTTTTT
>TRBD2|.|TRBJ2-5|TRBV18
CASSSGTSGETQYF
TGTGCCAGCTCGTCCGGGACTAGCGGAGAGACCCAGTACTTC
>TRBD2|.|TRBJ2-1|TRBV29-1
CSVAAGGPGNEQFF
TGCAGCGTTGCGGCGGGGGGGCCGGGGAATGAGCAGTTCTTC
>.|.|TRBJ2-2|TRBV27
CARQRQKTNTGELFF
TGTGCCAGGCAGAGACAGAAAACGAACACCGGGGAGCTGTTTTTT
>TRBD1|.|TRBJ1-2|TRBV5-4
CASSPDRGVGYTF
TGTGCCAGCAGCCCCGACAGGGGTGTTGGCTACACCTTC
>.|.|TRBJ2-6|TRBV4-3
CASSQDPHSGANVLTF
TGCGCCAGCAGCCAAGACCCCCACTCTGGGGCCAACGTCCTGACTTTC
>TRBD1|.|TRBJ1-5|TRBV2
CASSEEGQGQPQHF
TGTGCCAGCAGTGAGGAGGGACAGGGCCAGCCCCAGCATTTT
>.|once|TRBJ2-3|TRBV5-1
CASATIPGNTDTQYF
TGCGCCAGCGCCACCATCCCAGGTAACACAGATACGCAGTATTTT
>.|.|TRBJ1-5|TRBV5-1
CASSLGGVSNQPQHF
TGCGCCAGCAGCTTGGGCGGAGTAAGCAATCAGCCCCAGCATTTT
>.|.|TRBJ2-5|TRBV7-9
CASSLGGTLNQETQYF
TGTGCCAGCAGCTTAGGGGGGACTCTCAATCAAGAGACCCAGTACTTC
>.|.|TRBJ2-1|TRBV6-1
CASSPGFYNEQFF
TGTGCCAGCAGTCCAGGGTTTTACAATGAGCAGTTCTTC
>TRBD1|.|TRBJ2-1|TRBV29-1
CSAGQGFPQFF
TGCAGCGCCGGACAGGGATTTCCGCAGTTCTTC
>TRBD2|.|TRBJ2-3|TRBV15
CATSPGGSDTQYF
TGTGCCACCAGCCCGGGGGGATCGGATACGCAGTATTTT
>TRBD1|.|TRBJ1-1|TRBV6-6
CASSYGGQGNTEAFF
TGTGCCAGCAGTTACGGGGGACAGGGGAACACTGAAGCTTTCTTT
>.|.|TRBJ2-7|TRBV7-9
CSSSHLPYEQYF
TGTTCCAGCAGCCATCTACCCTACGAGCAGTACTTC